This TCR beta chain was retrieved from a study of blood T cell repertoires in COVID-19. For the study at large: PBMCs, B-cell-depleted T cells, or T cells were the source of the cDNA or gDNA that made up the material.

In the source study's methods: Reference gene primers were amplified, and this amplification served to estimate nucleated cell counts. TCRdb's copy holds only in-frame clones and misses some; the assay was immunoSEQ multiplex PCR. D and trimming come from the DNA, and the V and J calls and clone size come from that table. The table has about 210,000 clones, about 89% seen once. The CDR3 length is 14 residues. V lost 1 base to trimming and J lost 2 bases, with 6 bases between them. CDR1 MNHEY and CDR2 SVGAGI come from the germline V gene. Sequenced sample: peripheral blood. This chain joins TRBV6-5 and TRBJ1-3, with unresolved D. This clonotype was obtained from a woman aged 40-49 years with acute or convalescent COVID-19. DNA for the CDR3: TGTGCCAGCAGTTACTTCAGTGCTGGAAACACCATATATTTT. Protein product: CASSYFSAGNTIYF.